Listed below are T cell receptor beta chains from one sample, sequenced in a study of cytomegalovirus exposure and HLA in healthy donors. Sequencing used immunoSEQ multiplex PCR; TCRdb keeps in-frame clones, though not all of them. The sample lists under 200,000 clones; approximately 73% were seen once. Sequenced material: PBMCs. The receptors originated from a woman between 18 and 29 years old in good health and CMV-seropositive. CDR3s include the opening cysteine and the closing phenylalanine or tryptophan. The order of the fields is J gene, clone size, V gene, D gene, CDR3 length, CDR3 protein, CDR3 DNA. A D gene is named only where the DNA matches it firmly. The listing skips clone size in some rows; elsewhere it reads once, few, many or a size class.

TRBJ1-2,.,TRBV6-1,TRBD1,14,CASSPGTGSYGYTF,TGTGCCAGCAGTCCCGGGACAGGTAGCTATGGCTACACCTTC
TRBJ2-7,.,TRBV6-5,TRBD2,13,CASSSGGNYEQYF,TGTGCCAGCAGTTCGGGGGGAAACTACGAGCAGTACTTC
TRBJ2-3,once,TRBV9,TRBD2,17,CASSVGLAGVSTDTQYF,TGTGCCAGCAGCGTCGGACTAGCGGGGGTTAGCACAGATACGCAGTATTTT
TRBJ2-3,.,TRBV27,TRBD2,15,CASSYLAGTTDTQYF,TGTGCCAGCAGTTACCTAGCGGGGACCACAGATACGCAGTATTTT
TRBJ2-7,.,TRBV6-5,TRBD1,13,CASRGGQAYEQYF,TGTGCCAGCAGGGGGGGACAGGCCTACGAGCAGTACTTC
TRBJ1-6,.,TRBV9,TRBD1,14,CASSPGTGNSPLHF,TGTGCCAGCAGCCCGGGGACAGGAAATTCACCCCTCCACTTT
TRBJ2-1,.,TRBV7-8,TRBD2,15,CASSTGLAGTHEQFF,TGTGCCAGCAGCACCGGACTAGCGGGGACACATGAGCAGTTCTTC
TRBJ1-2,once,TRBV5-4,TRBD1,14,CASSNQQGTYGYTF,TGTGCCAGCAGCAACCAACAGGGGACCTATGGCTACACCTTC
TRBJ2-1,.,TRBV7-3,TRBD2,15,CASSNLGGADNEQFF,TGTGCCAGCAGTAACCTCGGGGGGGCCGACAATGAGCAGTTCTTC
TRBJ2-1,few,TRBV7-9,TRBD2,14,CASSPGTSRNEQFF,TGTGCCAGCAGCCCAGGGACTAGCAGGAATGAGCAGTTCTTC
TRBJ2-7,.,TRBV5-4,.,15,CASSLAGGVPWEQYF,TGTGCCAGCAGCTTGGCCGGCGGGGTACCCTGGGAGCAGTACTTC
TRBJ2-3,.,TRBV4-3,.,18,CASSQDVAGYASTDTQYF,TGCGCCAGCAGCCAAGATGTCGCGGGGTACGCGAGCACAGATACGCAGTATTTT
TRBJ1-1,few,TRBV9,TRBD1,18,CASSPERGGGQGQTEAFF,TGTGCCAGCAGCCCGGAAAGGGGTGGGGGACAGGGGCAGACTGAAGCTTTCTTT
TRBJ1-4,.,TRBV2,.,14,CASSRGQLNEKLFF,TGTGCCAGCAGCCGAGGACAGCTTAATGAAAAACTGTTTTTT
TRBJ2-3,.,TRBV4-1,TRBD2,18,CASSQVRSSGGRTDTQYF,TGCGCCAGCAGCCAAGTCCGGTCTAGCGGGGGCCGCACAGATACGCAGTATTTT
TRBJ2-2,.,TRBV6-5,.,14,CASSYRGNTGELFF,TGTGCCAGCAGTTACCGGGGGAACACCGGGGAGCTGTTTTTT
TRBJ2-1,.,TRBV19,TRBD2,16,CASSIRRGVVFDEQFF,TGTGCCAGTAGTATTCGGCGGGGGGTCGTATTTGATGAGCAGTTCTTC
TRBJ1-5,.,TRBV7-2,.,14,CASSRISGGQPQHF,TGTGCCAGCAGCCGCATATCCGGAGGTCAGCCCCAGCATTTT
TRBJ2-7,.,TRBV11-2,.,17,CASTSGGGRQRGYEQYF,TGTGCCAGCACCTCAGGGGGGGGGCGGCAGCGGGGGTACGAGCAGTACTTC
TRBJ2-1,few,TRBV7-6,TRBD1,14,CASSPTGGVNEQFF,TGTGCCAGCAGCCCGACAGGGGGAGTCAATGAGCAGTTCTTC
TRBJ2-5,.,TRBV11-2,TRBD2,15,CASSFIAGNRETQYF,TGTGCCAGCAGCTTCATAGCGGGGAATCGGGAGACCCAGTACTTC
TRBJ2-7,.,TRBV4-3,.,14,CASSQVASDYEQYF,TGCGCCAGCAGCCAAGTCGCTAGCGACTACGAGCAGTACTTC
TRBJ1-5,.,TRBV19,TRBD1,16,CASRDSGTGFNQPQHF,TGTGCCAGTAGAGACTCCGGGACAGGGTTCAATCAGCCCCAGCATTTT
TRBJ1-6,.,TRBV2,.,14,CASRLQSSGSPLHF,TGTGCCAGCAGATTACAGTCCTCTGGTTCACCCCTCCACTTT